This entry concerns a single T cell receptor (beta chain). The CDR3 has 15 residues. Unmatched junction bases numbered 1, after V lost 0 bases and J lost 0 bases. The germline CDR1 and CDR2 sequences are KGHSH and LQKENI. Authors' methods: Amplification from reference gene primers served as the basis for estimated nucleated cell counts. The assay was immunoSEQ multiplex PCR, and TCRdb's table has in-frame clones only and misses some. The V and J calls and clone size were taken over from that table, and D and trimming were inferred from the DNA. The sample has about 34,000 clones; 85% to 90% are singletons. The source of the sample is a study of blood T cell repertoires in COVID-19. Looking at the study overall: From the United States, Italy and Spain came samples of acute and convalescent COVID-19. Sample material is recorded as cDNA or gDNA derived from T cells, B-cell-depleted T cells, or PBMCs.

The gene calls are TRBV18 and TRBJ1-1; 7 bases fit TRBD1. Specimen: peripheral blood. This sequence originates from a human donor with active COVID-19. The donor label of this sample is uncertain. CDR3 in amino acids: CASSPPDRMNTEAFF. The DNA of the CDR3 is TGTGCCAGCTCACCACCGGACAGGATGAACACTGAAGCTTTCTTT.